The 9 T cell receptor beta chains listed next were all sequenced from one sample in a study of Ad26.COV2.S vaccination and SARS-CoV-2 variants. Profiling relied on immunoSEQ multiplex PCR, and the TCRdb table lists in-frame clones only, not all of them. The data contain some 250,000 clones, around 87% of them singletons. The treatment: roughly 18 received Ad26.COV2.S at low or high dose, single or two shots; roughly 5 received placebo; per-sample allocation not given. Day 63 after the first injection of vaccine or placebo was the sampling time. The sample consisted of peripheral blood, taken in a trial of Ad26.COV2.S vaccine versus placebo. These receptors all come from a person between 18 and 59 years old who received the Ad26.COV2.S COVID-19 vaccine or a placebo.

This chain links TRBV5-1 with TRBJ2-7; D is ambiguous. V lost 3 bases to trimming and J lost 2 bases, with 12 bases between them. The CDR3 runs to 14 residues. Germline assignment: CDR1 SGHRS and CDR2 YFSETQ. The CDR3, as DNA: TGCGCCAGCAGCTACTGGACCGAGACCTACGAGCAGTACTTC. It codes for CASSYWTETYEQYF.

The chain couples TRBV4-3 to TRBJ2-1; the D gene is possibly TRBD2 (6 bases). Trimming shortened V by 0 bases and J by 5 bases, and 14 bases separated the two germline ends. The CDR3 loop spans 16 amino acids. The germline V gene has CDR1 LGHNA and CDR2 YSLEER. CDR3 coding DNA: TGCGCCAGCAGCCAAGACGGAGGGCAGGGAAACAATGAGCAGTTCTTC. This translates into CASSQDGGQGNNEQFF.

The rearrangement links TRBV27 to TRBJ2-2; 10 nucleotides match TRBD2. V dropped 8 bases and J dropped 7; count of bases not matched to a gene: 10. Germline values: CDR1 MNHEY, CDR2 SMNVEV (reference sequence). The CDR3 has 15 residues. This CDR3 reads CASSRGLAKDGELFF. For the CDR3, the DNA is TGTGCCAGCTCCCGGGGACTAGCGAAGGACGGGGAGCTGTTTTTT.

The chain has TRBV5-6 and TRBJ2-4; the D gene could be TRBD1 or TRBD2 (5 bases each). CDR1 and CDR2 from the germline V gene are SGHDT and YYEEEE. Trimming took 8 bases from V and 1 from J, leaving 13 bases between them. This CDR3 is built from 14 residues. In nucleotides, the CDR3 is TGTGCCAGTCAGGGAGTTGGGGCCAAAAACATTCAGTACTTC. Translated, it gives CASQGVGAKNIQYF.

This chain uses TRBV30 with TRBJ2-1; TRBD2 matches 15 bases. This CDR3 is 18 amino acids long. Germline V gives CDR1 GTSNPN, CDR2 SVGIG (reference sequence). The ends lost 2 bases at V and 7 bases at J; junction bases unmatched: 12. CDR3 amino acids: CAWSPRRTSGRGFNEQFF. The CDR3 nucleotides are TGTGCCTGGAGTCCCCGAAGGACTAGCGGGAGGGGATTTAATGAGCAGTTCTTC.

This clone appeared once. This chain links TRBV28 with TRBJ2-5, with 8 bases matching TRBD1. V dropped 4 bases and J dropped 0; count of bases not matched to a gene: 13. Germline V gene lookup returns CDR1 MDHEN and CDR2 SYDVKM. The CDR3 covers 18 residues. CDR3 DNA sequence: TGTGCCAGCAGTTCCCCCAAGAGGGGACAGGCTTACCAAGAGACCCAGTACTTC. It yields the protein CASSSPKRGQAYQETQYF.

V is TRBV6-5 and J is TRBJ2-5; possible D gene TRBD2, 5 bases. This CDR3 spans 13 amino acids. The germline V gene encodes CDR1 MNHEY and CDR2 SVGAGI. The V gene lost 7 bases and the J gene lost 5 bases, with 14 bases spanning the gap. CDR3 in amino acids: CASNEDFGETQYF. Written as DNA, the CDR3 is TGTGCCAGCAACGAGGACTTCGGGGAGACCCAGTACTTC.

The gene calls are TRBV24-1 and TRBJ2-1; 13 bases align to TRBD2. The germline V gene has CDR1 KGHDR and CDR2 SFDVKD. Germline trimming cut 5 bases from V and 4 bases from J; bases unmatched to any gene: 4. This CDR3 contains 16 residues. Here the CDR3 DNA reads TGTGCCACCAGTGGGACTAGCGGGAGAGATTACAATGAGCAGTTCTTC. Translation gives CATSGTSGRDYNEQFF.

The V call is TRBV25-1, the J call TRBJ1-4, with TRBD1 as a possible D gene (5 bases). Trimming took off 3 bases at V and 7 bases at J, with 12 bases between the two ends. The CDR3 contains 14 residues. Germline CDR1 is MGHDK and CDR2 is SYGVNS. DNA for the CDR3: TGTGCCAGCAGTGAGGGGGGGACGGGTGAAAAACTGTTTTTT. As protein: CASSEGGTGEKLFF.